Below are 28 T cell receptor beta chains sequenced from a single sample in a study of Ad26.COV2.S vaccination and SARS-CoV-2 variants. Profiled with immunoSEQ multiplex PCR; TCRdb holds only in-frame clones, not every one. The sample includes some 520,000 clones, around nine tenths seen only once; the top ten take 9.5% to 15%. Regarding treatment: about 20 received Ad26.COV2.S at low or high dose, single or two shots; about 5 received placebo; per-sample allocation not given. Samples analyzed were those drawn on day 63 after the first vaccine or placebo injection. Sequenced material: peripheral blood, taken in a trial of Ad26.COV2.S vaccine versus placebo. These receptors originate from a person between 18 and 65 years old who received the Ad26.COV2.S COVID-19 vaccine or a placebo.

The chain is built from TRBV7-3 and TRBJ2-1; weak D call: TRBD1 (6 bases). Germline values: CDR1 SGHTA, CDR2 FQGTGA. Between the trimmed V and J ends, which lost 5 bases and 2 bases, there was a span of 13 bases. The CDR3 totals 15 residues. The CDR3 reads CASSPMTGPYNEQFF. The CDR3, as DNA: TGTGCCAGCAGCCCGATGACAGGACCCTACAATGAGCAGTTCTTC.

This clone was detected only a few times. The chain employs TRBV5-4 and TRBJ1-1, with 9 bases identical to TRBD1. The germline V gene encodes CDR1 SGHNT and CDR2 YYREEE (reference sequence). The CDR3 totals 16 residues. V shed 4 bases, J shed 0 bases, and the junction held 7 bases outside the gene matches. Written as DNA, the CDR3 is TGTGCCAGCAGCCGAGGACAGGGGCGAATGAACACTGAAGCTTTCTTT. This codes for CASSRGQGRMNTEAFF.

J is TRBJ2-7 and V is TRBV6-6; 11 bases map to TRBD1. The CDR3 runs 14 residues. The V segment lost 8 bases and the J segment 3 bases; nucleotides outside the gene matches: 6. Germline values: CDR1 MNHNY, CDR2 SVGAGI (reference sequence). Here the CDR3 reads CASGGDRGDYEQYF. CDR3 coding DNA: TGTGCCAGCGGCGGGGACAGGGGGGACTACGAGCAGTACTTC.

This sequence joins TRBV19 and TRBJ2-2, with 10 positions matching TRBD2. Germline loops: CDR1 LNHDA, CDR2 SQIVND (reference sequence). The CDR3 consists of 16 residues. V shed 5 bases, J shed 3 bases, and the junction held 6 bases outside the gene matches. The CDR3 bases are TGTGCCAGTAGTGCGGGACTAGCGTCGTACACCGGGGAGCTGTTTTTT. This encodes CASSAGLASYTGELFF.

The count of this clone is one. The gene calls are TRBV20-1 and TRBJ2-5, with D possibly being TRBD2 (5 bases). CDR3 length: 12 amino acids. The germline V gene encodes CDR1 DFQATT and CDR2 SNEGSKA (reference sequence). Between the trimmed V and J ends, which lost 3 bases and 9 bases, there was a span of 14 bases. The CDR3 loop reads CSASVTSQAQYF. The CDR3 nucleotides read TGCAGTGCTAGTGTTACTAGTCAGGCCCAGTACTTC.

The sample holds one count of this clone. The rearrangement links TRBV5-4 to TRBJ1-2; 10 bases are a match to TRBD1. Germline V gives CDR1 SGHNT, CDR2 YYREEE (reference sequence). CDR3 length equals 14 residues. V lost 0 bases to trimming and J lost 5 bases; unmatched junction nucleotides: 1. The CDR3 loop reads CASSLEDRGYGYTF. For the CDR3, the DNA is TGTGCCAGCAGCTTGGAGGACAGGGGGTATGGCTACACCTTC.

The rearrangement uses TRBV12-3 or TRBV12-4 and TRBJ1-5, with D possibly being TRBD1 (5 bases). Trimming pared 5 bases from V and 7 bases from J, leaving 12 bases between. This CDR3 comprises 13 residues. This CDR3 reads CASSPQRQQPQHF. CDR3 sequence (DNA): TGTGCCAGCAGTCCCCAGAGACAGCAGCCCCAGCATTTT.

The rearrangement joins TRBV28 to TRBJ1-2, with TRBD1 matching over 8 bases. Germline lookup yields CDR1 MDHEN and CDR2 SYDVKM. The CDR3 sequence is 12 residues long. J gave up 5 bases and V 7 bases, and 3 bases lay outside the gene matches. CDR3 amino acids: CASNRQGYGYTF. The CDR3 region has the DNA TGTGCCAGCAATCGACAGGGGTATGGCTACACCTTC.

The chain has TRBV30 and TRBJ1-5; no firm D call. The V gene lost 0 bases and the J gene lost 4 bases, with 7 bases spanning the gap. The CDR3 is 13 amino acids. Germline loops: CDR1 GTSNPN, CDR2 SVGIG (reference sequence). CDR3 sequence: CAWSVEVNQPQHF. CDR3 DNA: TGTGCCTGGAGTGTAGAGGTTAATCAGCCCCAGCATTTT.

CDR3 in DNA: TGCGCCAGCAGCCAAGTGGCAGGTCCCTATGGCTACACCTTC. It is translated as CASSQVAGPYGYTF. The chain couples TRBV4-1 to TRBJ1-2; D is uncertain. Deletions cut 1 base from V and 4 bases from J, with 10 bases between. Germline V CDR1 and CDR2: MGHRA, YSYEKL. CDR3 length: 14 residues.

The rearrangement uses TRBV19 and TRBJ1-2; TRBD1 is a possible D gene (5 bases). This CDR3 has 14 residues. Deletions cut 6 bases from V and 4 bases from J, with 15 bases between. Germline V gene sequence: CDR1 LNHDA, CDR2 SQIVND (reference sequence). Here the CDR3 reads CASRTRGTSYGYTF. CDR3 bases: TGTGCCAGTAGAACCAGAGGGACCTCCTATGGCTACACCTTC.

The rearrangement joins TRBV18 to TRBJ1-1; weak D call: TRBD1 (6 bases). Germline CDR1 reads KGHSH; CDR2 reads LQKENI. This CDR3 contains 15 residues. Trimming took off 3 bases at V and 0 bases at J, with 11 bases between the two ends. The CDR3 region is CASSPRTAMNTEAFF. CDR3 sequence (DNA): TGTGCCAGCTCACCTCGGACAGCGATGAACACTGAAGCTTTCTTT.

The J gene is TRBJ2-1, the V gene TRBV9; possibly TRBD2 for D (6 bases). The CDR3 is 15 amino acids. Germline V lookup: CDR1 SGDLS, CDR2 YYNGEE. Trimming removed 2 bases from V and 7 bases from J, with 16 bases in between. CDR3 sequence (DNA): TGTGCCAGCAGCGTGCTAGCGACCCCCCTTAATGAGCAGTTCTTC. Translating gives CASSVLATPLNEQFF. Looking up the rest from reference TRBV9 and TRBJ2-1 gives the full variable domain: DSGVTQTPKHLITATGQRVTLRCSPRSGDLSVYWYQQSLDQGLQFLIQYYNGEERAKGNILERFSAQQFPDLHSELNLSSLELGDSALYFCASSVLATPLNEQFFGPGTRLTVL.

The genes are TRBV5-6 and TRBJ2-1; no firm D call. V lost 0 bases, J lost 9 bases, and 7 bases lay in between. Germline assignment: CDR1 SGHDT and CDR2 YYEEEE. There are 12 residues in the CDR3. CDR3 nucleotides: TGTGCCAGCAGCTTGGTCCTTCGTGAGCAGTTCTTC. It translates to CASSLVLREQFF. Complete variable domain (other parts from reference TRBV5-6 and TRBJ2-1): DAGVTQSPTHLIKTRGQQVTLRCSPKSGHDTVSWYQQALGQGPQFIFQYYEEEERQRGNFPDRFSGHQFPNYSSELNVNALLLGDSALYLCASSLVLREQFFGPGTRLTVL.

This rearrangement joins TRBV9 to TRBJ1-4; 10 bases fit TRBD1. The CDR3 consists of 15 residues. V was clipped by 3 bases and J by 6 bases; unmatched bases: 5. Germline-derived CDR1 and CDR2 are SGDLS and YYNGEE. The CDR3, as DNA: TGTGCCAGCAGCGAAAGGACAGGGGGTTATGAAAAACTGTTTTTT. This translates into CASSERTGGYEKLFF.

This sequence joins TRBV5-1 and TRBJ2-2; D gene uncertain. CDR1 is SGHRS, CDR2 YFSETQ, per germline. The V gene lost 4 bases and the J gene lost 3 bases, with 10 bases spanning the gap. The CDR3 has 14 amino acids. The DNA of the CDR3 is TGCGCCAGCAGCGGACGGTCCCACACCGGGGAGCTGTTTTTT. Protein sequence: CASSGRSHTGELFF.

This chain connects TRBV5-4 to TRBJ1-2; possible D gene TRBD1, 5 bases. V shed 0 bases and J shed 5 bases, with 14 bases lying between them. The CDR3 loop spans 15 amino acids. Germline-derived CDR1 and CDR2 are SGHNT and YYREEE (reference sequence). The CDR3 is CASSLAGGGIYGYTF. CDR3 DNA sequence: TGTGCCAGCAGCTTGGCGGGGGGGGGAATTTATGGCTACACCTTC.

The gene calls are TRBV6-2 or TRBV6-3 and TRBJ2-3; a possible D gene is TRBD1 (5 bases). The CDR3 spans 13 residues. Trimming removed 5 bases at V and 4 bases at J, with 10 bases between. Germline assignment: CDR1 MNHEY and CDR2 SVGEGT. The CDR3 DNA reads TGTGCCAGCAGTCGACAGTGGGCAGATACGCAGTATTTT. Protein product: CASSRQWADTQYF.

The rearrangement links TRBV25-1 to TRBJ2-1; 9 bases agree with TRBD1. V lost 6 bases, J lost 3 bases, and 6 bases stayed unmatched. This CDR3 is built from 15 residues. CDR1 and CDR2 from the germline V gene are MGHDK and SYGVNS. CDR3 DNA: TGTGCCAGCAGGGACAGGGGTTCCCTCTACAATGAGCAGTTCTTC. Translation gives CASRDRGSLYNEQFF.

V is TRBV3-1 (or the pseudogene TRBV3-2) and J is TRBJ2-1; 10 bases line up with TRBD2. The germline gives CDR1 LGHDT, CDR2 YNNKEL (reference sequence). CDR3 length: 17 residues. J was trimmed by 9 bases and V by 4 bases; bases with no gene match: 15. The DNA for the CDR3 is TGTGCCAGCAGCCCCGAACTAGCGGGATTCGGACAGAGTGAGCAGTTCTTC. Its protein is CASSPELAGFGQSEQFF.

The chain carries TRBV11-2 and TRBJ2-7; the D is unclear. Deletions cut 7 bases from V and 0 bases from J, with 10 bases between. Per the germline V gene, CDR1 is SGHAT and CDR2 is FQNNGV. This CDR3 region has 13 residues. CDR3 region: CASKLSSSYEQYF. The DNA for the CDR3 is TGTGCCAGCAAGTTAAGCAGCTCCTACGAGCAGTACTTC.

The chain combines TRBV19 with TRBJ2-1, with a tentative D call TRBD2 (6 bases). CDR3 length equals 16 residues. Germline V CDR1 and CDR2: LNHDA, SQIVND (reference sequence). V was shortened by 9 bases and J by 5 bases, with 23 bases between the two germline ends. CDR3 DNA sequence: TGTGCCAGCCGCCAATTCGGTAGCGGTGTGCACAATGAGCAGTTCTTC. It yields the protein CASRQFGSGVHNEQFF.

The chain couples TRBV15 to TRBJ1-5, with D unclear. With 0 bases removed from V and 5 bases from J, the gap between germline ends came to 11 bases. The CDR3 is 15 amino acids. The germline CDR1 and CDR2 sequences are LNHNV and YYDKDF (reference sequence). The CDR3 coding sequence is TGTGCCACCAGCAGAGATTACATCCCGGATCAGCCCCAGCATTTT. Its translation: CATSRDYIPDQPQHF.

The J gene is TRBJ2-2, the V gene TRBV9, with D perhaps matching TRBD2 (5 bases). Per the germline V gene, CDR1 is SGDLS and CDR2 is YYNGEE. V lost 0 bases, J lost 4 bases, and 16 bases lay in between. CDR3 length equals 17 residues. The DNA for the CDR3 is TGTGCCAGCAGCGTAGGCTGGGGAGCCTCGGGCACCGGGGAGCTGTTTTTT. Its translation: CASSVGWGASGTGELFF.

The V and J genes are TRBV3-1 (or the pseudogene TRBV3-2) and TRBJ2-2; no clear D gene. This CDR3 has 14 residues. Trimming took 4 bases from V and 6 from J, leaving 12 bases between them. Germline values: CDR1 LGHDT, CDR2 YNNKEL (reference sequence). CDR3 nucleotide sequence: TGTGCCAGCAGCCCCAACTTAGCAGCCGGGGAGCTGTTTTTT. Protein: CASSPNLAAGELFF.

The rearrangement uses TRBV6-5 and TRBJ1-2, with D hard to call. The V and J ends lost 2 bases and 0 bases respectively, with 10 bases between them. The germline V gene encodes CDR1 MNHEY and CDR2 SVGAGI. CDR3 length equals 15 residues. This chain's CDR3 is CASSYSPGANYGYTF. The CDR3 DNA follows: TGTGCCAGCAGTTACAGTCCGGGAGCTAACTATGGCTACACCTTC.

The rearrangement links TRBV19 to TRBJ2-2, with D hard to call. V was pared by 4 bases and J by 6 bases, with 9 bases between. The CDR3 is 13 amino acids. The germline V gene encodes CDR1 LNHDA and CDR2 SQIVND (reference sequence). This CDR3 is CASSKVGAGELFF. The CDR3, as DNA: TGTGCCAGTAGTAAGGTTGGGGCCGGGGAGCTGTTTTTT.

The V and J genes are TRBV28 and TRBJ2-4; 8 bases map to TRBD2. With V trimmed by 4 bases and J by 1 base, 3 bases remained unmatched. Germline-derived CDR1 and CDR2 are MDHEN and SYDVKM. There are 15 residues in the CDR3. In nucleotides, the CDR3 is TGTGCCAGCAGTTCCCGGGGGGGGGCCAAAAACATTCAGTACTTC. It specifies CASSSRGGAKNIQYF.